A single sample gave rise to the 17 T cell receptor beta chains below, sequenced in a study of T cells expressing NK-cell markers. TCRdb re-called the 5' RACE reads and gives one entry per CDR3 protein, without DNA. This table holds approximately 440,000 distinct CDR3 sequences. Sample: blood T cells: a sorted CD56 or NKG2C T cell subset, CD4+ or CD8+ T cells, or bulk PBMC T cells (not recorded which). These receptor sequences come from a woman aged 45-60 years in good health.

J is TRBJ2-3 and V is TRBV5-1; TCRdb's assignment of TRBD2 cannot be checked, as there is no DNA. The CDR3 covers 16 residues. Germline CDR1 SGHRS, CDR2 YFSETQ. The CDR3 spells CASSPHPTSGIDTQYF.

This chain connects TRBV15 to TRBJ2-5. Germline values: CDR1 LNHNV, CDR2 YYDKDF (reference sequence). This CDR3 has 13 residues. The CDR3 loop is CATSRGTDEAQYF. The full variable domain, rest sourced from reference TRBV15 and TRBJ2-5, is DAMVIQNPRYQVTQFGKPVTLSCSQTLNHNVMYWYQQKSSQAPKLLFHYYDKDFNNEADTPDNFQSRRPNTSFCFLDIRSPGLGDTAMYLCATSRGTDEAQYFGPGTRLLVL.

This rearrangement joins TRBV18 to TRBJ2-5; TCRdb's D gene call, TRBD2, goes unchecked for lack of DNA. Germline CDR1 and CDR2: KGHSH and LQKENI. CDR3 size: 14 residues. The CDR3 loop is CASSPSGRHETQYF.

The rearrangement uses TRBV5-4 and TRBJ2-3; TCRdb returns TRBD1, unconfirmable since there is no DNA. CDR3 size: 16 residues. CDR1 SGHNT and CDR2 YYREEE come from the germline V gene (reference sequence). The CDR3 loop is CASSRPGTGLPHTQYF.

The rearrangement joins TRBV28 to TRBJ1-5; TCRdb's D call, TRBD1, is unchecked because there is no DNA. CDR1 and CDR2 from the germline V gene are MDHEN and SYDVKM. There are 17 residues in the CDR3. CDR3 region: CASSPLRGGTGSQPQHF.

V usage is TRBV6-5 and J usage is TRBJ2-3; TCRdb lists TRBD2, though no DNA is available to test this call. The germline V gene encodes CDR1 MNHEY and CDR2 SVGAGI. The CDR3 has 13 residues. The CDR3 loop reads CASAEGFTDTQYF.

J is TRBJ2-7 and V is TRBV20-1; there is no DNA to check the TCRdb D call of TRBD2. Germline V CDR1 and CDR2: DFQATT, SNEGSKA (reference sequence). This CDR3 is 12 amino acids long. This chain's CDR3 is CSARDEGAAQYF.

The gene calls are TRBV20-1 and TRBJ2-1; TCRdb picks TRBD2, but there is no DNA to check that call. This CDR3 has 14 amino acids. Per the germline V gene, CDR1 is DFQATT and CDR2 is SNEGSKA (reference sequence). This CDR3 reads CSASGTSAYNEQFF.

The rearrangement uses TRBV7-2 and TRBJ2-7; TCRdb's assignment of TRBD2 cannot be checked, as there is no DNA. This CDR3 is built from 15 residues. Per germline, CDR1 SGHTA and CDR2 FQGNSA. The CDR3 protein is CASSLVREVYYEQYF.

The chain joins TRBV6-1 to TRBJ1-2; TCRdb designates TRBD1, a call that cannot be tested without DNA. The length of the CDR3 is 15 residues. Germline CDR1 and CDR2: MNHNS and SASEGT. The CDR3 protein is CASSEALQGFYGYTF.

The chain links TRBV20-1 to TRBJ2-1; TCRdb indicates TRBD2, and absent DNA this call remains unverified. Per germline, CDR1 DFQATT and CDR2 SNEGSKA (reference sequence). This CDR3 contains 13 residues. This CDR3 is CSAPKAENNEQFF.

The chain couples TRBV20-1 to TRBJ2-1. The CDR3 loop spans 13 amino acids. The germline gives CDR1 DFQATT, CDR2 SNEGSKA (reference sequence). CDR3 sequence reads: CSARDWGPNEQFF.

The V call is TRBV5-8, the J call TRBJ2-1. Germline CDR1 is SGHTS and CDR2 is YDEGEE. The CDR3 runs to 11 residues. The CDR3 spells CASSLKREQFF.

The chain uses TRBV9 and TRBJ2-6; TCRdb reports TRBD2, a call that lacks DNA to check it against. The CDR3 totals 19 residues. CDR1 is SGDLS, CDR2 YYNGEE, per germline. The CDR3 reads CASSVAILAGGTGANVLTF.

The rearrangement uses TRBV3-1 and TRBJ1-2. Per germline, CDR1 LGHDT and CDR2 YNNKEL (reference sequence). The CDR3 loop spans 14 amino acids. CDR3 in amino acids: CASSQGVNPFGYTF.

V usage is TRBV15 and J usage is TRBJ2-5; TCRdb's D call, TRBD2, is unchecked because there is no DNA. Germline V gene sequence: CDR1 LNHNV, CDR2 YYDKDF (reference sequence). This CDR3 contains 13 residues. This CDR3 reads CATSRAAGEVTYF.

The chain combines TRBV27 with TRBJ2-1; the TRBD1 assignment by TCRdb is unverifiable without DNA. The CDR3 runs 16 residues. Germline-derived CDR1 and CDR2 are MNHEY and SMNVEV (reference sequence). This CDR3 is CASSPRVLTADNEQFF.